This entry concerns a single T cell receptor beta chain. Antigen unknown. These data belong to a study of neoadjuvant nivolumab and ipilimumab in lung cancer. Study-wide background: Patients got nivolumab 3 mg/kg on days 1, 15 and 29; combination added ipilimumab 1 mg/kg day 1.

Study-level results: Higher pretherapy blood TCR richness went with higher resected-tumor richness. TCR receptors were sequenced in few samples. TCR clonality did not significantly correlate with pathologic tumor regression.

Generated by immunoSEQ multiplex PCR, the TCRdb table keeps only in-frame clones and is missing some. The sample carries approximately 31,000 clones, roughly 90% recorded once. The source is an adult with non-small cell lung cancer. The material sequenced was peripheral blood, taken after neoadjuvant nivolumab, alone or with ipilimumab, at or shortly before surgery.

CDR3 coding DNA: TGTGCCAGCAGTGACCCCCTGGACCCAAGCAATCAGCCCCAGCATTTT. This gives the protein CASSDPLDPSNQPQHF. The genes are TRBV6-4 and TRBJ1-5; D gene unclear. CDR3 length equals 16 residues. The V and J ends lost 2 bases and 1 base respectively, with 12 bases between them. Per the germline V gene, CDR1 is MRHNA and CDR2 is SNTAGT.